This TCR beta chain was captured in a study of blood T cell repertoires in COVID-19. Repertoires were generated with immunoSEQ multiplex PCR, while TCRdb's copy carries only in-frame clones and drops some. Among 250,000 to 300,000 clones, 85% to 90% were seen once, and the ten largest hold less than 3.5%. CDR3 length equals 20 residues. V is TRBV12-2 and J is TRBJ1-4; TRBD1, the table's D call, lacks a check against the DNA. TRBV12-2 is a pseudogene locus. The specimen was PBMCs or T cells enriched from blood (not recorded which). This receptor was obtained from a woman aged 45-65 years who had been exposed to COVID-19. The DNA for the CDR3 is TGTGCAAGTCGCTTAGATGTTGAGGGGGGACAGGGTGTTACTAATGAAAAACTGTTTTTT. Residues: CASRLDVEGGQGVTNEKLFF.